The T cell receptor beta chain under discussion was sequenced for a study of T cell clonality in common variable immunodeficiency. Study-level results: CVID subjects shared fewer TCRbeta clones than healthy controls did.

TCRdb keeps only in-frame clones here, not all; method: immunoSEQ multiplex PCR. The table lists tens of thousands of clones, with no singletons. In its sample, this clone was seen many times. Its antigen is unknown. Coverage ceases 3 residues before the CDR3 finishes, and the germline J gene fills in the end. The sample contains more than one DNA sequence encoding this CDR3. This CDR3 has 12 amino acids. V lost 6 bases, J lost 2 bases, and 0 bases stayed unmatched. CDR1 is SNHLY, CDR2 FYNNEI, per germline. This rearrangement joins TRBV2 to TRBJ2-7; the match to TRBD1 covers 8 bases. The sequenced sample was peripheral blood mononuclear cells. The receptor was isolated from a person aged 18 to 75 in good health. The CDR3 loop reads CASRQGAYEQYF. The sequenced CDR3 bases are TGTGCCAGCAGACAGGGGGCCTACGAG.